Below are 21 T cell receptor beta chains sequenced from a single sample in a study of regulatory T cells in long-lasting Graves disease. The time point: newly diagnosed GD, antithyroid drugs for less than 3 months. Extracted RNA from PBMCs served as the source of the TCR library. With iRepertoire HTBI primers and Arm-PCR of CDR3 regions, TCR beta libraries were built. TCRdb re-called the multiplex PCR reads with MiXCR, one entry per CDR3 protein. The table includes over 350,000 distinct CDR3 sequences, around 15% detected once. These data also formed part of another study, on T cells in Graves' hyperthyroidism and ophthalmopathy.

Material: peripheral blood mononuclear cells (PBMCs), obtained at new diagnosis, from a patient treated with antithyroid drugs. Every receptor here comes from a woman aged 45-60 years with Graves disease.

This clonotype appeared a few times. The V and J genes are TRBV6-1 and TRBJ1-5; no clear D. V was clipped by 1 base and J by 6 bases, with 4 bases between them. This CDR3 region has 12 residues. Germline CDR1 is MNHNS and CDR2 is SASEGT. CDR3 nucleotide sequence: TGTGCCAGCAGTGAAGACACTCAGCCCCAGCATTTT. It specifies CASSEDTQPQHF.

This clonotype appeared many times. The chain employs TRBV10-3 and TRBJ2-3; 7 nucleotides match TRBD1. The CDR3 consists of 14 residues. Trimming at V came to 6 bases and at J to 3 bases, leaving 6 bases not matched to a gene. In germline, CDR1 is ENHRY, CDR2 SYGVKD. Here the CDR3 DNA reads TGTGCCATCAGGACACAGGGGAGAACAGATACGCAGTATTTT. As protein: CAIRTQGRTDTQYF.

This clonotype has ten or more counts. V and J are TRBV3-1 and TRBJ1-2, with D unresolved. In germline, CDR1 is LGHDT, CDR2 YNNKEL (reference sequence). The CDR3 is 15 amino acids. V dropped 3 bases and J dropped 5 bases, with 16 bases sitting between them. This CDR3 reads CASSQRTETFYGYTF. CDR3 coding DNA: TGTGCCAGCAGCCAGCGAACAGAGACCTTTTATGGCTACACCTTC.

This clonotype has ten or more counts. The gene calls are TRBV11-2 and TRBJ2-5; D is perhaps TRBD1 (5 bases). Germline lookup yields CDR1 SGHAT and CDR2 FQNNGV. V lost 1 base and J 5 bases, leaving 14 bases between the germline ends. The CDR3 sequence is 15 residues long. The CDR3 loop is CASSLGAGPSETQYF. The CDR3, as DNA: TGTGCCAGCAGCTTAGGCGCAGGGCCGAGTGAGACCCAGTACTTC.

This clonotype was seen many times. The genes are TRBV12-3 or TRBV12-4 and TRBJ1-1, with 7 bases fitting TRBD1. The CDR3 is 17 amino acids. The V segment lost 5 bases and the J segment 0 bases; nucleotides outside the gene matches: 12. The CDR3 is CASSPIRDSQMNTEAFF. CDR3 coding DNA: TGTGCCAGCAGTCCAATACGGGACAGCCAAATGAACACTGAAGCTTTCTTT.

In regard to this clonotype: The germline gene is not matched at one end of the junction; a read error may be the cause. V and J are TRBV5-1 and TRBJ2-2; D is ambiguous. The CDR3 is made up of 12 amino acids. Germline-derived CDR1 and CDR2 are SGHRS and YFSETQ. CDR3 nucleotides: TGTGCCAGCAGCGTATTCCTGGGGGAGCTGTTTTTT. Translation gives CASSVFLGELFF.

In its sample, this clonotype was seen many times. V usage is TRBV5-1 and J usage is TRBJ2-7; D is perhaps TRBD1 (5 bases). CDR1 is SGHRS, CDR2 YFSETQ, per germline. V gave up 3 bases and J gave up 0 bases, with 7 bases separating them. The CDR3 has 13 amino acids. The CDR3 spells CASSSDTSYEQYF. CDR3 in DNA: TGCGCCAGCAGCTCGGACACCTCCTACGAGCAGTACTTC. The full variable domain, its missing parts supplied by reference TRBV5-1 and TRBJ2-7, is KAGVTQTPRYLIKTRGQQVTLSCSPISGHRSVSWYQQTPGQGLQFLFEYFSETQRNKGNFPGRFSGRQFSNSRSEMNVSTLELGDSALYLCASSSDTSYEQYFGPGTRLTVT.

The chain links TRBV28 to TRBJ2-1; TRBD2 matches 15 bases. The CDR3 is 15 residues long. Germline CDR1 reads MDHEN; CDR2 reads SYDVKM. The trim removed 10 bases at V and 7 bases at J, leaving 8 bases unmatched. CDR3 in amino acids: CANTGTSGRPNEQFF. CDR3 in DNA: TGTGCCAACACCGGGACTAGCGGGAGGCCGAATGAGCAGTTCTTC.

At least ten counts were recorded for this clonotype. The CDR3 sequence is CASSRVSQSGQHNEQFF. For the CDR3, the DNA is TGTGCCAGCAGTCGAGTCTCCCAAAGTGGACAGCACAATGAGCAGTTCTTC. The J gene is TRBJ2-1, the V gene TRBV27; D is perhaps TRBD1 (6 bases). Trimming pared 5 bases from V and 5 bases from J, leaving 22 bases between. CDR1 MNHEY and CDR2 SMNVEV come from the germline V gene (reference sequence). The CDR3 runs to 17 residues.

As concerns this clonotype: A clone one base away is much larger, so this may be a read error. V gene TRBV11-2 combines with J gene TRBJ2-7; D gene unclear. This CDR3 region has 13 residues. The germline CDR1 and CDR2 sequences are SGHAT and FQNNGV. Trimming removed 5 bases at V and 6 bases at J, with 14 bases between. The CDR3 here is CASSHLEVSEQYF. For the CDR3, the DNA is TGTGCCAGCAGCCACCTCGAAGTTAGCGAGCAGTACTTC.

Remarks on this clonotype: Since a much larger clone is just one base distant, this may be a read error. This rearrangement joins TRBV28 to TRBJ2-5; 8 bases map to TRBD1. The germline V gene has CDR1 MDHEN and CDR2 SYDVKM. Trimming removed 5 bases from V and 4 bases from J; junction bases left unmatched: 12. The CDR3 totals 16 residues. As DNA, the CDR3 is TGTGCCAGCAGTACGACCGTGGACAGGGCCACAGAGACCCAGTACTTC. It translates to CASSTTVDRATETQYF.

This clonotype was observed a few times. The V call is TRBV14, the J call TRBJ2-1; no clear D. The CDR3 contains 12 residues. The V end was cut by 1 base, the J end by 8 bases, with 6 bases between. The germline CDR1 and CDR2 sequences are SGHDN and FVKESK. Here the CDR3 DNA reads TGTGCCAGCAGCCAAGCGGTCTATGAGCAGTTCTTC. Protein: CASSQAVYEQFF.

There are many counts of this clonotype. The chain employs TRBV28 and TRBJ2-7; 7 nucleotides line up with TRBD1. CDR1 and CDR2 (germline): MDHEN, SYDVKM. This CDR3 contains 15 residues. Trimming took 3 bases from V and 2 from J; bases not matched to a gene: 7. This CDR3 reads CASSLFPGTAYEQYF. The DNA for the CDR3 is TGTGCCAGCAGTTTGTTCCCCGGGACAGCCTACGAGCAGTACTTC.

This clonotype was detected ten times or more. This chain uses TRBV11-1 with TRBJ1-2; weak D call: TRBD1 (5 bases). The CDR3 is 14 residues long. CDR1 SGHAT and CDR2 FQDESV come from the germline V gene (reference sequence). Deletions cut 0 bases from V and 4 bases from J, with 9 bases between. This CDR3 reads CASSLAGDVYGYTF. DNA for the CDR3: TGTGCCAGCAGCTTAGCCGGGGACGTCTATGGCTACACCTTC. The full variable domain, completed using reference TRBV11-1 and TRBJ1-2, is EAEVAQSPRYKITEKSQAVAFWCDPISGHATLYWYRQILGQGPELLVQFQDESVVDDSQLPKDRFSAERLKGVDSTLKIQPAELGDSAMYLCASSLAGDVYGYTFGSGTRLTVV.

The chain links TRBV6-1 to TRBJ1-2, with D possibly TRBD1 on 5 matching bases. Germline CDR1 is MNHNS and CDR2 is SASEGT. The CDR3 is 14 amino acids. V was clipped by 5 bases and J by 4 bases, with 14 bases between them. CDR3 residues: CASSMQGWGYGYTF. CDR3 bases: TGTGCCAGCAGTATGCAGGGTTGGGGCTATGGCTACACCTTC.

This clonotype has at least ten counts. The V and J genes are TRBV19 and TRBJ2-1; the match to TRBD2 covers 13 bases. CDR3 length equals 17 residues. Germline values: CDR1 LNHDA, CDR2 SQIVND (reference sequence). After removal of 4 bases from V and 8 bases from J, the junction contained 11 bases not matched to a gene. The CDR3: CASSTITGTSGIHEQFF. CDR3 nucleotides: TGTGCCAGTAGTACAATAACCGGGACTAGCGGGATCCATGAGCAGTTCTTC.

The sample holds a few counts of this clonotype. The chain recombines TRBV3-1 with TRBJ2-7, with 8 bases matching TRBD2. Germline values: CDR1 LGHDT, CDR2 YNNKEL (reference sequence). The junction had 8 bases not matched to a gene; V was cut back by 4 bases and J by 3 bases. The CDR3 has 15 residues. CDR3 DNA sequence: TGTGCCAGCAGCCTTGGGGTAGCGGGGTTCTACGAGCAGTACTTC. Protein sequence: CASSLGVAGFYEQYF.

The rearrangement links TRBV20-1 to TRBJ1-5; D remains ambiguous. The CDR3 covers 16 residues. In germline, CDR1 is DFQATT, CDR2 SNEGSKA (reference sequence). The V and J ends lost 1 base and 2 bases respectively, with 15 bases between them. The chain's CDR3 is CSARVGLGSRNQPQHF. CDR3 bases: TGCAGTGCTAGAGTTGGGTTAGGTTCGCGCAATCAGCCCCAGCATTTT.

The chain couples TRBV5-4 to TRBJ2-5, with 7 positions matching TRBD1. J gave up 1 base and V 1 base, and 10 bases lay outside the gene matches. The CDR3 totals 17 residues. The germline V gene encodes CDR1 SGHNT and CDR2 YYREEE (reference sequence). For the CDR3, the DNA is TGTGCCAGCAGCTTGTCCGGGCCTCACAGGGGCCAAGAGACCCAGTACTTC. Protein product: CASSLSGPHRGQETQYF.

The sample holds a few counts of this clonotype. This chain links TRBV6-5 with TRBJ2-7; TRBD2 matches at 7 bases. V lost 2 bases to trimming and J lost 0 bases; unmatched junction nucleotides: 4. The CDR3 loop spans 15 amino acids. In germline, CDR1 is MNHEY, CDR2 SVGAGI. DNA for the CDR3: TGTGCCAGCAGTTACGGCGGGACTAACTCCTACGAGCAGTACTTC. It specifies CASSYGGTNSYEQYF.

This clonotype was seen many times. This rearrangement joins TRBV2 to TRBJ2-3; 9 bases line up with TRBD2. The CDR3 extends over 16 amino acids. The V segment lost 6 bases and the J segment 6 bases; nucleotides outside the gene matches: 13. Germline CDR1 reads SNHLY; CDR2 reads FYNNEI. CDR3 DNA: TGTGCCAGCAGCGACCCGGGAGCGGGAGGTGTGGATACGCAGTATTTT. Its translation: CASSDPGAGGVDTQYF. The full variable domain, with the rest looked up from reference TRBV2 and TRBJ2-3, is EPEVTQTPSHQVTQMGQEVILRCVPISNHLYFYWYRQILGQKVEFLVSFYNNEISEKSEIFDDQFSVERPDGSNFTLKIRSTKLEDSAMYFCASSDPGAGGVDTQYFGPGTRLTVL.